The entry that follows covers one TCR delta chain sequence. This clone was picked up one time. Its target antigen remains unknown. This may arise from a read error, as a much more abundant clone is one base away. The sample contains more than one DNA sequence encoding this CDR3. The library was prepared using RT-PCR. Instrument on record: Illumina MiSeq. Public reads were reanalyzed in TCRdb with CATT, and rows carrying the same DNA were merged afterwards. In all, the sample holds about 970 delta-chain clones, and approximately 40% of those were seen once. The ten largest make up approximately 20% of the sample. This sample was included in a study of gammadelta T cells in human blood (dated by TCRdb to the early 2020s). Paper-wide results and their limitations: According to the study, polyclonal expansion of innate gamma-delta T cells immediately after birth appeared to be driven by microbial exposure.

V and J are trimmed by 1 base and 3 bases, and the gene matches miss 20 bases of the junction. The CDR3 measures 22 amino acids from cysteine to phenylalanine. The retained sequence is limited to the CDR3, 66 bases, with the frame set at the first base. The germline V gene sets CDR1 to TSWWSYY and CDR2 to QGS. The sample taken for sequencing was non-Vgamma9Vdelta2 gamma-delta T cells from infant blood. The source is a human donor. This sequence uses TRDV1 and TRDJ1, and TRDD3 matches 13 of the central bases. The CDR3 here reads CALGEPGLLYWGIRVNPDKLIF. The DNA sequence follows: TGTGCTCTTGGGGAACCGGGCCTGTTGTACTGGGGGATACGCGTAAACCCCGATAAACTCATCTTT.